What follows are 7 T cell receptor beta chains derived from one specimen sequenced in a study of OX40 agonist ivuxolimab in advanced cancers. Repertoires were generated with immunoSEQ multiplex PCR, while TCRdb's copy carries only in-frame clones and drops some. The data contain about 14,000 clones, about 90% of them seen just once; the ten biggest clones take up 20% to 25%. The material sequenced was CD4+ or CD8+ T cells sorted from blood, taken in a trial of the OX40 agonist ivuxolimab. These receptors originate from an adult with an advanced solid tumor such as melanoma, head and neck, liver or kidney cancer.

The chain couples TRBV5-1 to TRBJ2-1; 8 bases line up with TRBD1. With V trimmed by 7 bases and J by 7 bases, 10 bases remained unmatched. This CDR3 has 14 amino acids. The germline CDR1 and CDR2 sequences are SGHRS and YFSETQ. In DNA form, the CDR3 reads TGCGCCAGCTTAGAACCCCAGGGGGCTAATGAGCAGTTCTTC. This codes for CASLEPQGANEQFF.

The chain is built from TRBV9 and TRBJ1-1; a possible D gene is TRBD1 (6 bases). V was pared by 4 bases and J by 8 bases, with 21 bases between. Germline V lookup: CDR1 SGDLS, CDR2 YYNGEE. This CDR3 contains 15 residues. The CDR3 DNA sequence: TGTGCCAGCAGCCCCAGCCTGGGGGCAGGGTGGGAAGCTTTCTTT. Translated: CASSPSLGAGWEAFF.

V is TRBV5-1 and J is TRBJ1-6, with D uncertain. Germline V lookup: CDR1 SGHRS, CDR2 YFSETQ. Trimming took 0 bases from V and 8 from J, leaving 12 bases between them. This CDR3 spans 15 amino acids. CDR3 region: CASSLDEGSYSPLHF. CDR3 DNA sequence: TGCGCCAGCAGCTTGGATGAGGGATCGTATTCACCCCTCCACTTT.

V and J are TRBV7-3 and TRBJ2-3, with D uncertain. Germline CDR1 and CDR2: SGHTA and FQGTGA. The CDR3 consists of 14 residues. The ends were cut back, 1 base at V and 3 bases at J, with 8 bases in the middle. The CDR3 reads CASSLIQDTDTQYF. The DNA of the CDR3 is TGTGCCAGCAGCTTAATCCAAGATACAGATACGCAGTATTTT.

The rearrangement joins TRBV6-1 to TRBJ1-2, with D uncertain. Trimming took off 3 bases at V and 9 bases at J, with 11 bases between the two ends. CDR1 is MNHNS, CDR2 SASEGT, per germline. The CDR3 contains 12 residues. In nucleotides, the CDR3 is TGTGCCAGCAGTGAGGGCTACCTCAGCTACACCTTC. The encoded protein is CASSEGYLSYTF.

The CDR3 DNA is TGTGCCAGCAGCCCTTCCGGGACAGGGCGCCAAGAGACCCAGTACTTC. Translation: CASSPSGTGRQETQYF. V gene TRBV9 combines with J gene TRBJ2-5; TRBD1 matches 9 bases. The CDR3 runs 16 residues. Germline assignment: CDR1 SGDLS and CDR2 YYNGEE. V lost 4 bases, J lost 1 base, and 8 bases stayed unmatched.

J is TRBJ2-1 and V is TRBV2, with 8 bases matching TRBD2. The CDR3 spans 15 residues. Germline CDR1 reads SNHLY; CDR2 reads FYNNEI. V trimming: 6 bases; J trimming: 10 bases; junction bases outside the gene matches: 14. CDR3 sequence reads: CASRQPGLGIEEQFF. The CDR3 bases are TGTGCCAGCAGGCAACCGGGACTAGGAATCGAGGAGCAGTTCTTC.